The sequence of this TCR beta chain was determined in a study of identical twins. Template switching created a universal primer site, and the cDNA included unique molecular identifiers. In TCRdb, the 5' RACE reads were re-called with MiXCR into one record per CDR3 protein. Of hundreds of thousands of distinct CDR3 sequences detected, 12% appear once; the ten largest clones hold about 7%. Overall study results and limits: Those out-of-frame alpha sequences shared by twins showed an excess of low generation probability. Conclusions rested on cross-sectional statistics rather than following the same donors. Models came in too low on out-of-frame TCR alpha sharing in monozygotic twins.

Per germline, CDR1 SQVTM and CDR2 ANQGSEA. Trimming took off 3 bases at V and 5 bases at J, with 19 bases between the two ends. The CDR3 loop spans 15 amino acids. On this clonotype: Its antigen remains unknown.

These same data were also listed under a study on yellow fever vaccine responses in identical twins.

The clonotype was recovered from a woman aged 18-29 years in good health. What was sequenced was CD8+ T cells sorted from blood. The chain combines TRBV29-1 with TRBJ2-5; D call uncertain. In DNA, the CDR3 is TGCAGCGTTGATGCCTCAGAAGGCCCGCGGGAGACCCAGTACTTC. It translates to CSVDASEGPRETQYF.